This entry lists 20 T cell receptor beta chains sequenced from one sample in a study of blood T cells in healthy people across ages (dated by TCRdb to the mid-2010s). Library preparation was by 5' RACE. Instrument on record: Illumina HiSeq 2500. The second PCR ran for about 6 to 12 cycles and used a J-beta primer mix along with a sample-barcoded 5' primer. Using fastp at Q25 and MiXCR, TCRdb reprocessed the public reads and kept productive beta chains. Every CDR3 protein is listed once, alongside the most common genes and DNA of its rows. The sample includes nearly 800,000 distinct CDR3 sequences, with roughly three fifths observed a single time. The top ten clonotypes cover 20% to 30% of the sample. The sample consisted of blood. The receptors come from a man in his forties or fifties in good health.

This clonotype occurred many times. This chain joins TRBV7-2 and TRBJ2-4; the D is unclear. CDR3 length: 12 amino acids. Germline-derived CDR1 and CDR2 are SGHTA and FQGNSA. V dropped 5 bases and J dropped 7 bases, with 9 bases sitting between them. CDR3 in DNA: TGTGCCAGCAGCCCCCCCGATAACATTCAGTACTTC. Protein product: CASSPPDNIQYF.

There are a few counts of this clonotype. V and J are TRBV27 and TRBJ2-5, with TRBD2 identical over 12 bases. This CDR3 contains 16 residues. Germline CDR1 MNHEY, CDR2 SMNVEV (reference sequence). Losses at the gene ends were 5 bases for V and 0 bases for J; bases not matched to a gene: 4. CDR3 residues: CASSTRLAGDQETQYF. CDR3 coding DNA: TGTGCCAGCAGTACCCGACTAGCGGGAGACCAAGAGACCCAGTACTTC.

The rearrangement links TRBV28 to TRBJ1-1, with D possibly matching TRBD1 (5 bases). This CDR3 is built from 13 residues. Germline CDR1 MDHEN, CDR2 SYDVKM. As DNA, the CDR3 is TGTGTCTGCCGGGGCCCCATTAGAGGGGAAGCTTTCTTT. Its protein is CVCRGPIRGEAFF.

This rearrangement joins TRBV12-3 or TRBV12-4 to TRBJ1-5, with D possibly TRBD1 on 6 matching bases. Deletions cut 6 bases from V and 4 bases from J, with 10 bases between. The CDR3 length is 13 residues. CDR3 amino acids: CASRATGNQPQHF. DNA of the CDR3: TGTGCCAGCAGGGCCACAGGGAATCAGCCCCAGCATTTT.

The gene calls are TRBV5-8 and TRBJ2-3, with TRBD2 matching 7 bases. The length of the CDR3 is 16 residues. The V gene end was trimmed by 0 bases and the J gene end by 0 bases; junction bases not matched to a gene: 4. Germline V lookup: CDR1 SGHTS, CDR2 YDEGEE. CDR3 in DNA: TGTGCCAGCAGCTTGGCGGGGCGGGGGAGCACAGATACGCAGTATTTT. Translating gives CASSLAGRGSTDTQYF.

The sample holds a few counts of this clonotype. This chain links TRBV7-2 with TRBJ2-6, with TRBD1 identical over 10 bases. There are 18 residues in the CDR3. V dropped 0 bases and J dropped 4; count of bases not matched to a gene: 6. The germline V gene has CDR1 SGHTA and CDR2 FQGNSA. The CDR3 sequence: CASSLAPGQGTGANVLTF. DNA of the CDR3: TGTGCCAGCAGCTTAGCCCCGGGACAGGGGACCGGGGCCAACGTCCTGACTTTC.

This chain joins TRBV29-1 and TRBJ2-1; unclear D gene. V lost 6 bases and J lost 5, with 11 bases in between. Germline CDR1 SQVTM, CDR2 ANQGSEA. CDR3 length: 12 amino acids. DNA of the CDR3: TGCAGCGTCTCTAGGACGGACAATGAGCAGTTCTTC. This translates into CSVSRTDNEQFF.

The chain employs TRBV28 and TRBJ2-1; D possibly corresponds to TRBD1 (6 bases). The germline V and J ends were trimmed by 7 bases and 9 bases, with 22 bases remaining between them. The CDR3 is made up of 15 amino acids. Per germline, CDR1 MDHEN and CDR2 SYDVKM. The CDR3 bases are TGTGCCAGCATATGGTCTGTGGGGGCCTCAGGTGAGCAGTTCTTC. Protein: CASIWSVGASGEQFF. Filled out from reference TRBV28 and TRBJ2-1, the complete variable domain reads DVKVTQSSRYLVKRTGEKVFLECVQDMDHENMFWYRQDPGLGLRLIYFSYDVKMKEKGDIPEGYSVSREKKERFSLILESASTNQTSMYLCASIWSVGASGEQFFGPGTRLTVL.

The V gene is TRBV24-1, the J gene TRBJ2-7; TRBD1 might be the D (5 bases). The J call is doubtful: the DNA matches TRBJ2-5 better. There are 13 residues in the CDR3. Germline CDR1 and CDR2: KGHDR and SFDVKD. The CDR3 nucleotides read TGTGCCACCAGTGATGGGGCTAGAGAGACCCAGTACTTC. This encodes CATSDGARETQYF.

This clonotype has a single count. A read error may account for a junction end that differs from germline. V usage is TRBV7-2 and J usage is TRBJ1-3; D call uncertain. The germline CDR1 and CDR2 sequences are SGHTA and FQGNSA. CDR3 length equals 15 residues. CDR3 DNA sequence: TGTGCCAGCAGCTTAGCGTCTGCCTCTGGAAGCACCATATATTTT. Translating it yields CASSLASASGSTIYF.

The rearrangement joins TRBV7-2 to TRBJ1-1, with D uncertain. CDR3 length: 14 amino acids. V was trimmed by 0 bases and J by 0 bases, leaving 5 bases between them. The germline CDR1 and CDR2 sequences are SGHTA and FQGNSA. This CDR3 reads CASSLALVNTEAFF. The CDR3 nucleotides read TGTGCCAGCAGCTTAGCGTTGGTGAACACTGAAGCTTTCTTT.

The V and J genes are TRBV7-2 and TRBJ2-7; the match to TRBD1 covers 9 bases. The J call could be wrong; TRBJ2-5 is a better fit for the DNA end. CDR1 and CDR2 from the germline V gene are SGHTA and FQGNSA. The CDR3 loop spans 15 amino acids. The CDR3 region is CASSPFTGGKETQYF. DNA for the CDR3: TGTGCCAGCAGCCCCTTTACAGGGGGCAAGGAGACCCAGTACTTC.

This sequence joins TRBV10-3 and TRBJ2-1; 12 positions agree with TRBD1. The junction had 13 bases not matched to a gene; V was cut back by 5 bases and J by 2 bases. CDR1 is ENHRY, CDR2 SYGVKD, per germline. CDR3 size: 19 residues. The CDR3 bases are TGTGCCATCAGTTTATTCGGGACAGGGGGCGGATTAACCTACAATGAGCAGTTCTTC. It encodes CAISLFGTGGGLTYNEQFF.

This rearrangement joins TRBV29-1 to TRBJ1-5; D gene unclear. This CDR3 contains 12 residues. CDR1 and CDR2 from the germline V gene are SQVTM and ANQGSEA. The V end lost 8 bases, the J end lost 5 bases, and 13 bases lay between the germline ends. CDR3 region: CSFSYLDQPQHF. The CDR3 nucleotides are TGCAGCTTTAGCTACCTGGATCAGCCCCAGCATTTT. The complete variable domain, with remaining parts taken from reference TRBV29-1 and TRBJ1-5, reads SAVISQKPSRDICQRGTSLTIQCQVDSQVTMMFWYRQQPGQSLTLIATANQGSEATYESGFVIDKFPISRPNLTFSTLTVSNMSPEDSSIYLCSFSYLDQPQHFGDGTRLSIL.

This chain joins TRBV28 and TRBJ2-7; 9 bases match TRBD2. The CDR3 covers 17 residues. Germline V gives CDR1 MDHEN, CDR2 SYDVKM. V trimming: 2 bases; J trimming: 3 bases; junction bases outside the gene matches: 11. This CDR3 is CASSLPGLAGGLYEQYF. CDR3 DNA: TGTGCCAGCAGTTTACCGGGACTGGCGGGAGGGCTCTACGAGCAGTACTTC.

The chain is built from TRBV20-1 and TRBJ1-1; 8 bases line up with TRBD1. The germline V gene encodes CDR1 DFQATT and CDR2 SNEGSKA (reference sequence). Trimming at V came to 3 bases and at J to 10 bases, leaving 7 bases not matched to a gene. The CDR3 runs to 12 residues. This CDR3 reads CSASYLQGGAFF. For the CDR3, the DNA is TGCAGTGCTAGCTATCTACAGGGGGGAGCTTTCTTT.

In its sample, this clonotype was seen a few times. The rearrangement uses TRBV20-1 and TRBJ2-7, with 10 positions matching TRBD2. V dropped 4 bases and J dropped 4; count of bases not matched to a gene: 1. CDR1 DFQATT and CDR2 SNEGSKA come from the germline V gene (reference sequence). This CDR3 is built from 12 residues. The CDR3: CSATSGRYEQYF. In nucleotides, the CDR3 is TGCAGTGCTACTAGCGGGAGATACGAGCAGTACTTC.

This chain joins TRBV7-3 and TRBJ2-2, with D perhaps being TRBD1 or TRBD2 (5 bases each). Between the trimmed V and J ends, which lost 2 bases and 3 bases, there was a span of 10 bases. Germline values: CDR1 SGHTA, CDR2 FQGTGA. The CDR3 covers 15 residues. As DNA, the CDR3 is TGTGCCAGCAGCTTAGGGATGGGGGACACCGGGGAGCTGTTTTTT. As protein: CASSLGMGDTGELFF.

About this clonotype: At one end the junction does not follow the germline gene, possibly because of a read error. The V gene is TRBV29-1, the J gene TRBJ2-6; D remains unclear. Germline CDR1 is SQVTM and CDR2 is ANQGSEA. The CDR3 length is 14 residues. CDR3 region: CGVGGASGANVLTF. The CDR3 bases are TGCGGCGTTGGCGGAGCTTCTGGGGCCAACGTCCTGACTTTC.

This sequence joins TRBV7-9 and TRBJ2-1; D may match TRBD1 or TRBD2 (5 bases each). Trimming stripped 6 bases from V and 5 bases from J, with 17 bases between. Germline CDR1 and CDR2: SEHNR and FQNEAQ (reference sequence). CDR3 size: 15 residues. The CDR3 DNA reads TGTGCCAGCAGTTTCACCGGGGCCAACCACAATGAGCAGTTCTTC. It codes for CASSFTGANHNEQFF.